These 14 T cell receptor beta chains share one sample of origin, sequenced in a study of early T cells in non-severe SARS-CoV-2 infection. TCRdb re-called the 5' RACE reads with MiXCR, one entry per CDR3 protein. The sample includes about 11,000 distinct CDR3 sequences, around 4.9% seen only once; the top ten take more than 9%. The specimen was whole blood. These receptors were obtained from an adult who was a healthcare worker with PCR-confirmed SARS-CoV-2 infection or an uninfected control (not recorded which).

This clonotype was detected ten times or more. The rearrangement links TRBV5-5 to TRBJ2-7; the D is unclear. In germline, CDR1 is SGHKS, CDR2 YYEKEE (reference sequence). V was shortened by 0 bases and J by 1 base, with 8 bases between the two germline ends. The CDR3 extends over 14 amino acids. In DNA form, the CDR3 reads TGTGCCAGCAGCTTGGCCTTGGGATCCTACGAGCAGTACTTC. This translates into CASSLALGSYEQYF.

This clonotype was seen at least ten times. This rearrangement joins TRBV29-1 to TRBJ2-5; either TRBD1 or TRBD2 may supply D (5 bases each). Per germline, CDR1 SQVTM and CDR2 ANQGSEA. CDR3 length: 13 amino acids. Trimming took off 4 bases at V and 1 base at J, with 10 bases between the two ends. DNA of the CDR3: TGCAGCGTTGGAGGGACCTCCCAAGAGACCCAGTACTTC. Encoded protein: CSVGGTSQETQYF.

This clonotype was counted at least ten times. The chain combines TRBV3-1 with TRBJ2-7; 8 bases agree with TRBD1. The V gene end was trimmed by 4 bases and the J gene end by 2 bases; junction bases not matched to a gene: 4. Germline V gene data show CDR1 as LGHDT and CDR2 as YNNKEL (reference sequence). This CDR3 comprises 14 residues. The CDR3 region is CASSRDRTAYEQYF. The CDR3 nucleotides read TGTGCCAGCAGCCGGGACAGGACAGCCTACGAGCAGTACTTC.

In its sample, this clonotype was seen a few times. This rearrangement joins TRBV12-3 or TRBV12-4 to TRBJ2-1; D might be TRBD2 (5 bases). Trimming took off 6 bases at V and 7 bases at J, with 16 bases between the two ends. This CDR3 region has 14 residues. CDR3 in amino acids: CASRKGMRENEQFF. The CDR3 DNA sequence: TGTGCCAGCAGAAAGGGAATGAGGGAAAATGAGCAGTTCTTC.

This clonotype was found a few times. The rearrangement joins TRBV6-5 to TRBJ1-4, with D unresolved. Germline V CDR1 and CDR2: MNHEY, SVGAGI. The length of the CDR3 is 14 residues. The ends were cut back, 7 bases at V and 4 bases at J, with 13 bases in the middle. CDR3 sequence: CASTLSGGNEKLFF. The CDR3 DNA follows: TGTGCCAGCACCCTGTCCGGCGGTAATGAAAAACTGTTTTTT.

This clonotype was detected a few times. Sequence at one end of the junction differs from germline and may be a read error. This chain links TRBV7-7 with TRBJ1-1; a weak D match, TRBD1 (6 bases). CDR1 is SSHAT, CDR2 FNYEAQ, per germline (reference sequence). This CDR3 spans 16 amino acids. The CDR3 here is CASSLVRGYRNTEAFF. CDR3 in DNA: TGTGCTAGCAGCTTAGTCAGGGGCTACAGGAACACTGAAGCTTTCTTT.

The chain employs TRBV3-1 and TRBJ2-5, with 8 bases matching TRBD1. The CDR3 is 15 residues long. Germline loops: CDR1 LGHDT, CDR2 YNNKEL (reference sequence). V shed 6 bases and J 5 bases; nucleotides not matched to a gene: 11. The CDR3 spells CASRTQGAVGETQYF. The DNA for the CDR3 is TGTGCCAGCAGAACCCAGGGGGCGGTAGGTGAGACCCAGTACTTC.

This clonotype has a count of ten or more. J is TRBJ2-2 and V is TRBV11-2; D unclear. Trimming took 1 base from V and 6 from J, leaving 15 bases between them. From germline, CDR1 is SGHAT and CDR2 FQNNGV. The CDR3 is made up of 16 amino acids. The CDR3: CASSLGHFASSGELFF. Here the CDR3 DNA reads TGTGCCAGCAGCTTAGGGCACTTCGCCTCGTCCGGGGAGCTGTTTTTT.

Many counts were recorded for this clonotype. The V and J genes are TRBV5-3 and TRBJ2-2, with D perhaps matching TRBD1 (6 bases). TRBV5-3 is flagged as an ORF with uncertain function. CDR3 size: 16 residues. Trimming cost V 2 bases and J 3 bases, with 14 bases left between them. CDR3 loop: CARSFTGPPHTGELFF. In DNA form, the CDR3 reads TGTGCCAGAAGCTTTACAGGGCCACCCCACACCGGGGAGCTGTTTTTT.

The rearrangement uses TRBV7-9 and TRBJ1-3; TRBD1 might be the D (5 bases). Trimming removed 5 bases from V and 1 base from J, with 15 bases in between. Germline CDR1 SEHNR, CDR2 FQNEAQ (reference sequence). The CDR3 is 16 amino acids. CDR3 nucleotide sequence: TGTGCCAGCAGCCTTAACAGGCCCGCATCTGGAAACACCATATATTTT. This encodes CASSLNRPASGNTIYF.

This clonotype showed up many times. This rearrangement joins TRBV6-5 to TRBJ2-3; maybe TRBD2 (5 bases). Germline V CDR1 and CDR2: MNHEY, SVGAGI. The CDR3 runs to 14 residues. V was trimmed by 5 bases and J by 5 bases, leaving 14 bases between them. This chain's CDR3 is CASSRGLAGDTQYF. CDR3 in DNA: TGTGCCAGCAGTCGCGGACTGGCGGGAGATACGCAGTATTTT.

The chain is built from TRBV29-1 and TRBJ2-7; weak D call: TRBD1 (5 bases). This CDR3 is built from 14 residues. CDR1 is SQVTM and CDR2 is ANQGSEA in the germline V gene. V lost 6 bases, J lost 2 bases, and 17 bases lay in between. The CDR3 reads CSVLMTASTYEQYF. The CDR3 DNA reads as TGCAGCGTCCTGATGACAGCTTCAACCTACGAGCAGTACTTC.

This clonotype counts as medium-sized. The V gene is TRBV6-2 or TRBV6-3, the J gene TRBJ2-2; D ambiguous. Germline CDR1 reads MNHEY; CDR2 reads SVGEGT. The CDR3 length is 13 residues. V lost 2 bases and J 5 bases, leaving 6 bases between the germline ends. Here the CDR3 reads CASSYRDTGELFF. In nucleotides, the CDR3 is TGTGCCAGCAGTTACAGGGATACCGGGGAGCTGTTTTTT.

This chain connects TRBV7-3 to TRBJ1-2, with D unresolved. Per germline, CDR1 SGHTA and CDR2 FQGTGA. The CDR3 is made up of 13 amino acids. V lost 8 bases and J lost 0, with 10 bases in between. This CDR3 is CASAVTSNYGYTF. The CDR3 DNA reads TGTGCCAGCGCAGTCACTTCTAACTATGGCTACACCTTC.